A selection of T cell receptor beta chains follows, all from one sample in a study of T cells after posttransplantation cyclophosphamide. Here immunoSEQ multiplex PCR was the method, and the copy in TCRdb shows in-frame clones only, minus some. The sample comprises 8,500 to 9,500 clones, over 95% of which are singletons, and about 0.25% rests with the top ten. Sequenced: naive CD8+ T cells sorted from PBMCs. These receptors were obtained from a man between 45 and 60 years old in good health, CMV-negative, and a related stem cell transplant donor. Both conserved end residues are part of each CDR3. The D gene is left open where the match is weak. Size values are once, few and many counts, or a class for expanded clones, and some rows have none.

22,TRBD2,TRBJ2-2,TRBV5-1,-,CASSLGATGELAGARNTGELFF,TGCGCCAGCAGCTTGGGGGCTACAGGGGAACTAGCGGGAGCACGGAACACCGGGGAGCTGTTTTTT
17,TRBD1,TRBJ2-6,TRBV2,-,CASSDRTGGAGANVLTF,TGTGCCAGCAGTGACAGGACAGGGGGCGCTGGGGCCAACGTCCTGACTTTC
12,-,TRBJ2-7,TRBV5-4,-,CASSWDTHEQYF,TGTGCCAGCAGCTGGGACACCCACGAGCAGTACTTC
16,-,TRBJ1-5,TRBV7-2,-,CASSLVEGYSNQPQHF,TGTGCCAGCAGCTTAGTGGAGGGTTATAGCAATCAGCCCCAGCATTTT
15,-,TRBJ2-5,TRBV9,once,CASSAWTAPQETQYF,TGTGCCAGCAGCGCCTGGACAGCGCCGCAAGAGACCCAGTACTTC
13,TRBD2,TRBJ2-1,TRBV25-1,-,CASSEGLAVGQFF,TGTGCCAGCAGTGAGGGACTAGCGGTTGGGCAGTTCTTC
16,-,TRBJ2-2,TRBV5-6,-,CASSLFRDKATGELFF,TGTGCCAGCAGCCTATTCCGGGACAAGGCCACCGGGGAGCTGTTTTTT
16,TRBD1,TRBJ2-1,TRBV9,-,CASSPGQASSYNEQFF,TGTGCCAGCAGCCCAGGACAGGCGAGCTCCTACAATGAGCAGTTCTTC
16,-,TRBJ2-5,TRBV4-3,-,CASSQDLTVYQETQYF,TGCGCCAGCAGCCAAGATCTTACAGTTTACCAAGAGACCCAGTACTTC
15,TRBD1,TRBJ2-7,TRBV7-9,-,CASSFPGQGVHEQYF,TGTGCCAGCAGTTTTCCGGGACAGGGGGTTCACGAGCAGTACTTC
16,-,TRBJ1-5,TRBV5-8,-,CASSLEGAYSNQPQHF,TGTGCCAGCAGCTTGGAAGGGGCTTATAGCAATCAGCCCCAGCATTTT
15,-,TRBJ1-5,TRBV11-2,-,CASSLDPGYNQPQHF,TGTGCCAGCAGCTTAGATCCGGGATATAATCAGCCCCAGCATTTT
18,-,TRBJ2-7,TRBV9,once,CASSVKGGVGTQPYGQYF,TGTGCCAGCAGCGTCAAGGGAGGTGTGGGGACCCAACCCTACGGGCAGTACTTC
15,-,TRBJ2-3,TRBV9,-,CASSKPLGGTDTQYF,TGTGCCAGCAGCAAACCTTTGGGCGGCACAGATACGCAGTATTTT
15,-,TRBJ2-7,TRBV9,-,CASSVLGDPTYEQYF,TGTGCCAGCAGCGTACTCGGGGATCCGACCTACGAGCAGTACTTC
15,-,TRBJ2-2,TRBV9,-,CASSVEHAQSGELFF,TGTGCCAGCAGCGTAGAACACGCTCAGTCGGGGGAGCTGTTTTTT
17,TRBD2,TRBJ2-3,TRBV4-1,-,CASSQSMSGGVTDTQYF,TGCGCCAGCAGCCAAAGCATGAGCGGGGGGGTCACAGATACGCAGTATTTT
13,TRBD1,TRBJ1-2,TRBV7-9,-,CASRSGQGQGYTF,TGTGCCAGCAGGTCGGGACAGGGGCAAGGCTACACCTTC
15,-,TRBJ2-3,TRBV27,-,CASSLSISLTDTQYF,TGTGCCAGCAGTTTATCTATTTCCCTCACAGATACGCAGTATTTT
15,-,TRBJ2-7,TRBV7-9,-,CASSAPTRTSYEQYF,TGTGCCAGCAGCGCGCCGACACGCACCTCCTACGAGCAGTACTTC
11,-,TRBJ2-7,TRBV27,-,CASKSGNEQYF,TGTGCCAGCAAGAGTGGTAACGAGCAGTACTTC
19,TRBD2,TRBJ2-7,TRBV15,-,CATSREQGRGLALSYEQYF,TGTGCCACCAGCAGAGAGCAGGGGAGGGGACTAGCGCTCTCCTACGAGCAGTACTTC
15,TRBD1,TRBJ2-7,TRBV2,-,CASRAPGQEIYEQYF,TGTGCCAGCAGAGCCCCGGGACAGGAGATCTACGAGCAGTACTTC
16,TRBD1,TRBJ1-1,TRBV5-6,-,CASRTGTGVSDTEAFF,TGTGCCAGCAGGACCGGGACAGGGGTTTCCGACACTGAAGCTTTCTTT
14,-,TRBJ2-5,TRBV15,-,CATSRGGEEETQYF,TGTGCCACCAGCAGAGGGGGCGAAGAAGAGACCCAGTACTTC
13,TRBD2,TRBJ2-3,TRBV7-9,-,CASSLGLAVTQYF,TGTGCCAGCAGCTTAGGACTAGCGGTTACGCAGTATTTT
14,-,TRBJ2-7,TRBV5-6,-,CASSSPGDSYEQYF,TGTGCCAGCAGCTCGCCAGGGGATTCCTACGAGCAGTACTTC
13,TRBD1,TRBJ2-7,TRBV12-5,-,CASGPGTGFEQYF,TGTGCTAGTGGTCCCGGGACAGGGTTCGAGCAGTACTTC
16,TRBD1,TRBJ2-1,TRBV7-9,-,CASSSPGQGAYNEQFF,TGTGCCAGCAGCTCTCCGGGACAGGGGGCATACAATGAGCAGTTCTTC
13,-,TRBJ1-1,TRBV28,-,CASRPTVNTEAFF,TGTGCCAGCAGGCCGACTGTGAACACTGAAGCTTTCTTT
13,-,TRBJ1-5,TRBV7-9,-,CASISSTYQPQHF,TGTGCCAGCATCTCCTCCACATATCAGCCCCAGCATTTT
13,-,TRBJ2-7,TRBV6-6,-,CASSGGLHYEQYF,TGTGCCAGCAGTGGGGGACTTCACTACGAGCAGTACTTC
15,TRBD1,TRBJ2-7,TRBV19,-,CASSISGQGTNEQYF,TGTGCCAGTAGTATATCGGGACAGGGGACCAACGAGCAGTACTTC
19,-,TRBJ2-6,TRBV6-4,once,CASSDRPLAFSSGANVLTF,TGTGCCAGCAGTGACCGTCCTCTCGCCTTTAGCTCTGGGGCCAACGTCCTGACTTTC
16,TRBD2,TRBJ2-3,TRBV4-1,-,CASSQSSGRTTDTQYF,TGCGCCAGCAGCCAAAGCAGCGGGAGGACCACAGATACGCAGTATTTT
14,-,TRBJ2-1,TRBV6-6,-,CASSTYSGGNEQFF,TGTGCCAGCAGTACCTACTCAGGGGGGAATGAGCAGTTCTTC
14,-,TRBJ2-7,TRBV6-5,-,CASSPGGRRYEQYF,TGTGCCAGCAGTCCCGGTGGGAGAAGATACGAGCAGTACTTC
13,-,TRBJ1-2,TRBV18,-,CASSPPNIESYTF,TGTGCCAGCTCACCCCCTAATATAGAAAGCTACACCTTC
15,-,TRBJ2-1,TRBV21-1,-,CASSSGRSSYNEQFF,TGTGCCAGCAGTTCAGGGAGGAGCTCCTACAATGAGCAGTTCTTC
14,-,TRBJ2-2,TRBV4-1,-,CASSQHRAPGELFF,TGCGCCAGCAGCCAGCACAGGGCTCCCGGGGAGCTGTTTTTT
15,TRBD2,TRBJ2-7,TRBV11-2,-,CASSWGLAVSYEQYF,TGTGCCAGCAGCTGGGGACTAGCGGTTTCCTACGAGCAGTACTTC
13,-,TRBJ1-1,TRBV2,-,CASSGGGLTEAFF,TGTGCCAGCAGTGGGGGGGGTTTGACTGAAGCTTTCTTT
15,TRBD2,TRBJ2-3,TRBV4-3,-,CASSRSGGATDTQYF,TGCGCCAGCAGCCGGAGCGGGGGGGCCACAGATACGCAGTATTTT
15,-,TRBJ1-2,TRBV29-1,-,CSVEDRSGNNYGYTF,TGCAGCGTTGAAGATAGGTCAGGGAATAACTATGGCTACACCTTC
14,-,TRBJ1-6,TRBV27,-,CASGYTGSNSPLHF,TGTGCCAGCGGGTACACAGGGTCGAATTCACCCCTCCACTTT
14,TRBD1,TRBJ2-7,TRBV9,-,CASSVGQGIYEQYF,TGTGCCAGCAGCGTCGGACAGGGAATTTACGAGCAGTACTTC
16,-,TRBJ1-3,TRBV27,-,CASSPRGRGTGNTIYF,TGTGCCAGCAGTCCGCGAGGGCGGGGGACTGGAAACACCATATATTTT
14,-,TRBJ1-4,TRBV5-5,once,CASSFDLRDEKLFF,TGTGCCAGCAGCTTCGACCTGAGGGATGAAAAACTGTTTTTT
15,TRBD2,TRBJ2-1,TRBV6-5,-,CASSRREGLVDEQFF,TGTGCCAGCAGTCGGCGGGAGGGCCTGGTGGATGAGCAGTTCTTC
13,-,TRBJ2-1,TRBV7-9,-,CASSSQGRGEQFF,TGTGCCAGCAGCTCTCAGGGCCGAGGTGAGCAGTTCTTC
16,TRBD2,TRBJ2-1,TRBV4-2,-,CASSRSGISMGNEQFF,TGTGCCAGCAGTCGTAGCGGGATCTCAATGGGCAATGAGCAGTTCTTC
16,-,TRBJ2-7,TRBV7-9,-,CASSLKTTSPSYEQYF,TGTGCCAGCAGCCTGAAGACTACGAGTCCCTCCTACGAGCAGTACTTC
11,TRBD1,TRBJ2-1,TRBV25-1,-,CASKRGPEQFF,TGTGCCAGCAAAAGGGGGCCTGAGCAGTTCTTC
13,-,TRBJ1-1,TRBV6-6,-,CASTDGMNTEAFF,TGTGCCAGCACTGATGGCATGAACACTGAAGCTTTCTTT
13,TRBD1,TRBJ2-7,TRBV29-1,-,CSVVRVRGREQYF,TGCAGCGTTGTCCGGGTCAGGGGGCGAGAGCAGTACTTC
17,TRBD1,TRBJ1-1,TRBV16,-,CASSQVPGQKVNTEAFF,TGTGCCAGCAGCCAGGTACCGGGACAGAAAGTGAACACTGAAGCTTTCTTT
16,TRBD2,TRBJ2-1,TRBV2,-,CASSSLTSGSYNEQFF,TGTGCCAGCAGTTCACTTACTAGCGGGAGCTACAATGAGCAGTTCTTC
17,TRBD1,TRBJ2-1,TRBV27,-,CASSYQVPGQELHEQFF,TGTGCCAGCAGTTATCAAGTACCGGGACAGGAGCTTCATGAGCAGTTCTTC
13,-,TRBJ1-1,TRBV6-5,-,CASSTTQSTEAFF,TGTGCCAGCAGTACTACTCAAAGCACTGAAGCTTTCTTT
14,TRBD2,TRBJ2-7,TRBV6-5,-,CASSYRTSGIEQYF,TGTGCCAGCAGTTATCGGACTAGCGGGATCGAGCAGTACTTC